One sample yielded the 20 T cell receptor beta chains listed below, sequenced in a study of T cell responses to AZD1222 COVID-19 vaccine. Profiling relied on immunoSEQ multiplex PCR, and the TCRdb table lists in-frame clones only, not all of them. The sample has about 86,000 clones, approximately 80% seen once. This sample comprised peripheral blood, obtained on day 0 of AZD1222 vaccination. These receptor sequences come from an adult in good health.

This clone was picked up a small number of times. The V gene is TRBV5-6, the J gene TRBJ2-1; TRBD2 is a possible D gene (5 bases). Trimming shortened V by 1 base and J by 7 bases, and 15 bases separated the two germline ends. CDR3 length equals 15 residues. Germline loops: CDR1 SGHDT, CDR2 YYEEEE. CDR3 coding DNA: TGTGCCAGCAGCTTGATAGCGAAGGAGGAGAATGAGCAGTTCTTC. Its translation: CASSLIAKEENEQFF.

The chain recombines TRBV14 with TRBJ1-2; D is unclear. This CDR3 region has 14 residues. V shed 0 bases and J shed 7 bases, with 12 bases lying between them. The V gene's germline CDR1 is SGHDN and CDR2 FVKESK. The chain's CDR3 is CASSQDLARGGYTF. The DNA of the CDR3 is TGTGCCAGCAGCCAAGATCTTGCACGGGGTGGCTACACCTTC.

The chain recombines TRBV6-5 with TRBJ1-1; D ambiguous. V was cut by 0 bases and J by 4 bases, with 9 bases left in between. Germline values: CDR1 MNHEY, CDR2 SVGAGI. This CDR3 comprises 14 residues. CDR3 residues: CASSYSKGTTEAFF. DNA for the CDR3: TGTGCCAGCAGTTACTCGAAGGGAACCACTGAAGCTTTCTTT.

J is TRBJ2-1 and V is TRBV27; 8 bases match TRBD2. The junction had 1 base not matched to a gene; V was cut back by 2 bases and J by 10 bases. This CDR3 spans 12 amino acids. Per the germline V gene, CDR1 is MNHEY and CDR2 is SMNVEV (reference sequence). The chain's CDR3 is CASSLAGGEQFF. The DNA of the CDR3 is TGTGCCAGCAGTTTAGCGGGAGGCGAGCAGTTCTTC.

This clone was recorded once. The V and J genes are TRBV6-5 and TRBJ2-1; D may be TRBD1 (5 bases). This CDR3 has 13 residues. Germline assignment: CDR1 MNHEY and CDR2 SVGAGI. The ends were cut back, 6 bases at V and 7 bases at J, with 13 bases in the middle. CDR3 sequence: CASRQAISNEQFF. In DNA, the CDR3 is TGTGCCAGCAGACAGGCAATCTCTAATGAGCAGTTCTTC.

This chain links TRBV28 with TRBJ1-5, with D possibly matching TRBD1 (6 bases). The length of the CDR3 is 12 residues. The V end lost 4 bases, the J end lost 6 bases, and 7 bases lay between the germline ends. From germline, CDR1 is MDHEN and CDR2 SYDVKM. CDR3 residues: CASSSGAQPQHF. The DNA of the CDR3 is TGTGCCAGCAGTTCAGGGGCTCAGCCCCAGCATTTT.

The V call is TRBV11-2, the J call TRBJ2-7, with D perhaps given as TRBD1 or TRBD2 (6 bases each). CDR1 and CDR2 from the germline V gene are SGHAT and FQNNGV. V was pared by 6 bases and J by 0 bases, with 18 bases between. This CDR3 comprises 16 residues. Here the CDR3 DNA reads TGTGCCAGCAGGAGACTACGGGGGCGGACCTCCTACGAGCAGTACTTC. Residues: CASRRLRGRTSYEQYF.

This chain uses TRBV3-1 (or the pseudogene TRBV3-2) with TRBJ1-1; no reliable D call. CDR3 length: 14 residues. Trimming cost V 2 bases and J 1 base, with 8 bases left between them. Per the germline V gene, CDR1 is LGHDT and CDR2 is YNNKEL (reference sequence). In DNA form, the CDR3 reads TGTGCCAGCAGCCAATTCGGCGGGAACACTGAAGCTTTCTTT. Translated: CASSQFGGNTEAFF.

In regard to this clone: The same CDR3 arises from other DNA sequences in this sample as well. J is TRBJ1-4 and V is TRBV18; a weak D match, TRBD1 (6 bases). CDR1 is KGHSH and CDR2 is LQKENI in the germline V gene. CDR3 size: 14 residues. Trimming cost V 1 base and J 7 bases, with 10 bases left between them. The CDR3 nucleotides are TGTGCCAGCTCACCACGGGGGGGCTTTGAAAAACTGTTTTTT. The encoded protein is CASSPRGGFEKLFF. Together with reference TRBV18 and TRBJ1-4, the CDR3 gives the full variable domain: NAGVMQNPRHLVRRRGQEARLRCSPMKGHSHVYWYRQLPEEGLKFMVYLQKENIIDESGMPKERFSAEFPKEGPSILRIQQVVRGDSAAYFCASSPRGGFEKLFFGSGTQLSVL.

The chain has TRBV14 and TRBJ1-4; 10 nucleotides agree with TRBD1. V gave up 0 bases and J gave up 4 bases; unmatched junction bases: 5. This CDR3 comprises 17 residues. CDR1 is SGHDN and CDR2 is FVKESK in the germline V gene. The CDR3 spells CASSQEDRGPYNEKLFF. CDR3 sequence (DNA): TGTGCCAGCAGCCAAGAAGACAGGGGGCCCTATAATGAAAAACTGTTTTTT.

The V gene is TRBV30, the J gene TRBJ2-7; no definite D call. The CDR3 covers 12 residues. Trimming left V 5 bases short and J 0 bases short, with 8 bases between. Germline loops: CDR1 GTSNPN, CDR2 SVGIG (reference sequence). CDR3 bases: TGTGCCTGGTCCCTCAACTCCTACGAGCAGTACTTC. Translated: CAWSLNSYEQYF.

CDR3 nucleotides: TGTGCCAGCAGCTTGTGGGACAGGGGGACCACTGAAGCTTTCTTT. It is translated as CASSLWDRGTTEAFF. V is TRBV5-6 and J is TRBJ1-1; 11 bases line up with TRBD1. Looked up from germline, CDR1 is SGHDT and CDR2 is YYEEEE. The CDR3 loop spans 15 amino acids. V was pared by 1 base and J by 4 bases, with 3 bases of the junction left unmatched.

This chain connects TRBV29-1 to TRBJ1-2, with 7 bases fitting TRBD1. The CDR3 is made up of 14 amino acids. V gave up 5 bases and J gave up 10 bases; unmatched junction bases: 16. Germline CDR1 is SQVTM and CDR2 is ANQGSEA. The CDR3 bases are TGCAGCGTTCGTCTTTGGGGACAGAGGACTGACTACACCTTC. Translated, it gives CSVRLWGQRTDYTF.

A single count supports this clone. The chain combines TRBV29-1 with TRBJ1-2; TRBD1 is a possible D gene (6 bases). Germline CDR1 is SQVTM and CDR2 is ANQGSEA. CDR3 size: 13 residues. V dropped 7 bases and J dropped 8 bases, with 20 bases sitting between them. Here the CDR3 DNA reads TGCAGCGCCACCTCTGCAGGGGAAAGGGGCTACACCTTC. Its translation: CSATSAGERGYTF. The full variable domain, rest sourced from reference TRBV29-1 and TRBJ1-2, is SAVISQKPSRDICQRGTSLTIQCQVDSQVTMMFWYRQQPGQSLTLIATANQGSEATYESGFVIDKFPISRPNLTFSTLTVSNMSPEDSSIYLCSATSAGERGYTFGSGTRLTVV.

The chain employs TRBV4-1 and TRBJ1-1; D is perhaps TRBD1 (5 bases). The CDR3 consists of 17 residues. Looked up from germline, CDR1 is MGHRA and CDR2 is YSYEKL. The ends were cut back, 4 bases at V and 5 bases at J, with 23 bases in the middle. The CDR3 nucleotides read TGCGCCAGCAGCCCGGGCCGGGGGGATAATAGTTTGACTGAAGCTTTCTTT. Translation: CASSPGRGDNSLTEAFF.

This chain joins TRBV28 and TRBJ1-5; D call uncertain. Germline V gene sequence: CDR1 MDHEN, CDR2 SYDVKM. The CDR3 has 13 amino acids. The V and J ends lost 1 base and 7 bases respectively, with 8 bases between them. In nucleotides, the CDR3 is TGTGCCAGCAGTTTATATCGTGGCCAGCCCCAGCATTTT. Translating gives CASSLYRGQPQHF.

This clone came up a few times. The chain uses TRBV3-1 (or the pseudogene TRBV3-2) and TRBJ2-7; 14 bases fit TRBD2. V was clipped by 4 bases and J by 3 bases; unmatched bases: 8. The CDR3 is made up of 17 amino acids. The germline V gene encodes CDR1 LGHDT and CDR2 YNNKEL (reference sequence). CDR3 coding DNA: TGTGCCAGCAGCCCGGAGCGGACTAGCGGGAGGCGCTACGAGCAGTACTTC. Translated: CASSPERTSGRRYEQYF.

The chain uses TRBV25-1 and TRBJ2-3; either TRBD1 or TRBD2 may supply D (5 bases each). This CDR3 is 14 amino acids long. The ends were cut back, 1 base at V and 5 bases at J, with 10 bases in the middle. The germline CDR1 and CDR2 sequences are MGHDK and SYGVNS. CDR3 loop: CASSEWDLGDTQYF. CDR3 DNA: TGTGCCAGCAGTGAATGGGACCTAGGAGATACGCAGTATTTT.

The chain joins TRBV4-2 to TRBJ2-7; 13 nucleotides agree with TRBD2. J gave up 5 bases and V 6 bases, and 10 bases lay outside the gene matches. The germline V gene encodes CDR1 LGHNA and CDR2 YNFKEQ. There are 16 residues in the CDR3. The CDR3: CASSRWTSGSSDEQYF. The DNA for the CDR3 is TGTGCCAGCAGTCGATGGACTAGCGGGAGTAGTGACGAGCAGTACTTC.

The rearrangement uses TRBV30 and TRBJ2-2; D gene uncertain. V was pared by 0 bases and J by 6 bases, with 11 bases between. The CDR3 spans 14 residues. Germline values: CDR1 GTSNPN, CDR2 SVGIG (reference sequence). CDR3: CAWSVSTYAGELFF. The CDR3 DNA reads TGTGCCTGGAGTGTTTCTACCTACGCCGGGGAGCTGTTTTTT.